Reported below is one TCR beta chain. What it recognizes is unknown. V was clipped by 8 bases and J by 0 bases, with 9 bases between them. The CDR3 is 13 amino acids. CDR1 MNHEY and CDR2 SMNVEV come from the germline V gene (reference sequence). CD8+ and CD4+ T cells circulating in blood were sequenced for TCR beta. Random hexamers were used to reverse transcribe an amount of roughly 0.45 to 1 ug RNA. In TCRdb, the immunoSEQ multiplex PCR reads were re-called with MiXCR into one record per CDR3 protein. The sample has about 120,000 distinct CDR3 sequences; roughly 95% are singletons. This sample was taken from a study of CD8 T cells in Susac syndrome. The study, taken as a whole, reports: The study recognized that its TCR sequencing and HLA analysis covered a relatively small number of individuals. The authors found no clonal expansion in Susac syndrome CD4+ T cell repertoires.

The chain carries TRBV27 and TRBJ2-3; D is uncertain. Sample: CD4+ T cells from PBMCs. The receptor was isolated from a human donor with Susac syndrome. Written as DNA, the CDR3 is TGTGCCAGCCATAGATCAAGCACAGATACGCAGTATTTT. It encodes CASHRSSTDTQYF.